A few counts support the clone carrying this T cell receptor (beta chain). These data come from a study of blood T cell repertoires in COVID-19. On the study more broadly: The samples span acute and convalescent COVID-19 from the United States, Italy and Spain. Sources were T cells, B-cell-depleted T cells, or PBMCs; the material itself was cDNA or gDNA.

Authors' methods: Reference gene primer amplification gave estimated nucleated cell counts. Assay used: immunoSEQ multiplex PCR; TCRdb lists only in-frame clones, some missing. Clonal size and the V and J genes are those of that table, whereas D and trimming came from the DNA. This table holds around 450,000 clones, more than 85% found once. The V and J ends lost 2 bases and 4 bases respectively, with 9 bases between them. Germline assignment: CDR1 MNHEY and CDR2 SVGAGI. This CDR3 has 15 residues. The sample taken for sequencing was peripheral blood. This chain links TRBV6-5 with TRBJ1-6, with D possibly being TRBD1 (6 bases). The sequence came from a woman aged 25 to 45 with acute or convalescent COVID-19. CDR3 residues: CASSYATGYNSPLHF. The CDR3 nucleotides are TGTGCCAGCAGTTACGCTACAGGGTATAATTCACCCCTCCACTTT.